The 8 T cell receptor beta chains listed next were all sequenced from one sample in a study of blood T cells in healthy people across ages. Through a sample-barcoded 5' primer and a J-beta primer mix, a second PCR was run for roughly 7 to 12 cycles. A single record per CDR3 protein comes from TCRdb applying MiXCR to the 5' RACE reads. The top ten clones hold 7.9% of a sample with about 1,400,000 distinct CDR3 sequences, approximately 40% of them seen once. Sequenced sample: blood. The receptors here all came from a woman in her late teens or twenties in good health.

The genes are TRBV20-1 and TRBJ2-1; 7 nucleotides match TRBD2. The ends lost 5 bases at V and 8 bases at J; junction bases unmatched: 12. CDR1 is DFQATT, CDR2 SNEGSKA, per germline (reference sequence). The CDR3 length is 14 residues. The CDR3 coding sequence is TGCAGTGCTCCGGGCCCTGGTAGCGGGCATGAGCAGTTCTTC. This codes for CSAPGPGSGHEQFF.

This rearrangement joins TRBV18 to TRBJ2-7; TRBD2 aligns across 9 bases. The length of the CDR3 is 15 residues. Germline V gene data show CDR1 as KGHSH and CDR2 as LQKENI. Unmatched junction bases numbered 4, after V lost 1 base and J lost 3 bases. CDR3 DNA: TGTGCCAGCTCACCACTAGCGGGGGACTACTACGAGCAGTACTTC. Translated: CASSPLAGDYYEQYF.

The chain combines TRBV27 with TRBJ1-1; possible D gene TRBD1, 5 bases. V dropped 6 bases and J dropped 3 bases, with 8 bases sitting between them. Germline V CDR1 and CDR2: MNHEY, SMNVEV (reference sequence). This CDR3 is 12 amino acids long. The CDR3 loop is CASRLGDTEAFF. CDR3 nucleotides: TGTGCCAGCAGGTTGGGGGACACTGAAGCTTTCTTT.

This clonotype appeared a few times. The chain carries TRBV7-8 and TRBJ1-5; no reliable D call. In germline, CDR1 is SGHVS, CDR2 FQNEAQ. Deletions cut 5 bases from V and 2 bases from J, with 13 bases between. The CDR3 runs 15 residues. The CDR3 region has the DNA TGTGCCAGCAGCCAGCAAACTGGGGGCAATCAGCCCCAGCATTTT. Protein sequence: CASSQQTGGNQPQHF. Full variable domain (remainder filled in from reference TRBV7-8 and TRBJ1-5): GAGVSQSPRYKVAKRGQDVALRCDPISGHVSLFWYQQALGQGPEFLTYFQNEAQLDKSGLPSDRFFAERPEGSVSTLKIQRTQQEDSAVYLCASSQQTGGNQPQHFGDGTRLSIL.

This clonotype was found a few times. The rearrangement uses TRBV20-1 and TRBJ2-5; 7 bases fit TRBD2. CDR3 size: 17 residues. Germline CDR1 is DFQATT and CDR2 is SNEGSKA (reference sequence). The trim removed 3 bases at V and 5 bases at J, leaving 18 bases unmatched. The CDR3, as DNA: TGCAGTGCTAGCCCCAACCAGGGACTAACAAAGTCGGAGACCCAGTACTTC. Its translation is CSASPNQGLTKSETQYF.

In its sample, this clonotype was seen a few times. The V gene is TRBV12-5, the J gene TRBJ1-2, with no clear D. Looked up from germline, CDR1 is LGHNT and CDR2 is FRNRAP. Trimming took off 1 base at V and 4 bases at J, with 7 bases between the two ends. The CDR3 length is 13 residues. CDR3 amino acids: CASGLDGAYGYTF. For the CDR3, the DNA is TGTGCTAGTGGTTTGGACGGAGCCTATGGCTACACCTTC.

This clonotype has just one count. One base away lies a much larger clone, so this may be a sequencing read error. The chain is built from TRBV5-1 and TRBJ2-3; 7 nucleotides line up with TRBD2. The V gene's germline CDR1 is SGHRS and CDR2 YFSETQ. The length of the CDR3 is 15 residues. The DNA for the CDR3 is TGCGCCAGCAGCTGGGGGGACTACCGCACAGATGCGCAGTATTTT. It specifies CASSWGDYRTDAQYF. The entire variable domain, with the rest obtained from reference TRBV5-1 and TRBJ2-3, is as follows: KAGVTQTPRYLIKTRGQQVTLSCSPISGHRSVSWYQQTPGQGLQFLFEYFSETQRNKGNFPGRFSGRQFSNSRSEMNVSTLELGDSALYLCASSWGDYRTDAQYFGPGTRLTVL.

The CDR3 spells CASSLREGRPYNEQFF. CDR3 DNA sequence: TGTGCCAGCAGTTTAAGGGAGGGCCGACCCTACAATGAGCAGTTCTTC. The chain links TRBV27 to TRBJ2-1; TRBD2 agrees at 7 bases. This CDR3 has 16 amino acids. V was clipped by 2 bases and J by 2 bases; unmatched bases: 6. The germline gives CDR1 MNHEY, CDR2 SMNVEV (reference sequence).